A single sample gave rise to the 12 T cell receptor beta chains below, sequenced in a study of cytotoxic CD8 clonotypes in ibrutinib-treated CLL. Repertoires were generated with immunoSEQ multiplex PCR, while TCRdb's copy carries only in-frame clones and drops some. Among around 300,000 clones, more than 65% were seen once, and the ten largest hold more than 6%. The source was PBMCs, collected before ibrutinib treatment. Receptor source: a human donor with chronic lymphocytic leukemia.

This clone turned up a few times. The chain employs TRBV5-6 and TRBJ2-7; D not certain. Trimming took 2 bases from V and 3 from J, leaving 12 bases between them. Germline loops: CDR1 SGHDT, CDR2 YYEEEE. The CDR3 sequence is 14 residues long. This chain's CDR3 is CASSFRSGIYEQYF. The CDR3, as DNA: TGTGCCAGCAGCTTCCGTAGTGGCATCTACGAGCAGTACTTC.

The chain has TRBV7-9 and TRBJ2-5; 11 bases are shared with TRBD2. This CDR3 comprises 15 residues. Looked up from germline, CDR1 is SEHNR and CDR2 is FQNEAQ (reference sequence). V shed 6 bases, J shed 5 bases, and the junction held 8 bases outside the gene matches. The CDR3 protein is CASRHLAGGEETQYF. Written as DNA, the CDR3 is TGTGCCAGCAGGCACCTAGCGGGAGGTGAGGAGACCCAGTACTTC.

The gene calls are TRBV7-8 and TRBJ1-5, with D uncertain. Trimming removed 0 bases at V and 7 bases at J, with 13 bases between. The germline CDR1 and CDR2 sequences are SGHVS and FQNEAQ. The CDR3 runs to 15 residues. Here the CDR3 reads CASSLAYGLRQPQHF. The CDR3 region has the DNA TGTGCCAGCAGCTTAGCGTACGGGCTAAGGCAGCCCCAGCATTTT.

The chain uses TRBV15 and TRBJ1-5; possible D gene TRBD1, 5 bases. The CDR3 has 15 amino acids. Germline V gives CDR1 LNHNV, CDR2 YYDKDF (reference sequence). The germline V and J ends were trimmed by 5 bases and 3 bases, with 14 bases remaining between them. DNA for the CDR3: TGTGCCACCAGCGAACGGGGGTTGCCCAATCAGCCCCAGCATTTT. It is translated as CATSERGLPNQPQHF.

This chain uses TRBV18 with TRBJ2-1; D ambiguous. The CDR3 is 16 residues long. Trimming removed 1 base from V and 5 bases from J, with 15 bases in between. CDR1 and CDR2 from the germline V gene are KGHSH and LQKENI. CDR3 sequence: CASSPRVPSGHNEQFF. CDR3 in DNA: TGTGCCAGCTCACCACGGGTCCCATCGGGTCACAATGAGCAGTTCTTC.

The V gene is TRBV19, the J gene TRBJ2-2; TRBD2 agrees at 12 bases. The CDR3 totals 17 residues. The junction had 6 bases not matched to a gene; V was cut back by 3 bases and J by 4 bases. CDR1 is LNHDA, CDR2 SQIVND, per germline (reference sequence). CDR3 sequence reads: CASSIRLAGAATGELFF. CDR3 nucleotide sequence: TGTGCCAGTAGTATCCGACTAGCGGGAGCGGCCACCGGGGAGCTGTTTTTT.

The chain joins TRBV11-2 to TRBJ1-5; unclear D gene. The CDR3 totals 13 residues. The germline gives CDR1 SGHAT, CDR2 FQNNGV. With 4 bases removed from V and 0 bases from J, the gap between germline ends came to 4 bases. Here the CDR3 DNA reads TGTGCCAGCAGCTCAAATAGCAATCAGCCCCAGCATTTT. Its protein is CASSSNSNQPQHF.

The chain couples TRBV10-3 to TRBJ2-2, with 13 nucleotides matching TRBD2. Germline V gives CDR1 ENHRY, CDR2 SYGVKD. V lost 6 bases to trimming and J lost 4 bases; unmatched junction nucleotides: 5. The CDR3 has 16 residues. Written as DNA, the CDR3 is TGTGCCATCAGATATACTAGCGGGAGGGTCACCGGGGAGCTGTTTTTT. It specifies CAIRYTSGRVTGELFF.

This chain links TRBV7-3 with TRBJ2-7; no firm D call. The CDR3 totals 14 residues. CDR1 SGHTA and CDR2 FQGTGA come from the germline V gene. Trimming left V 1 base short and J 2 bases short, with 9 bases between. CDR3 amino acids: CASSLRAATYEQYF. CDR3 nucleotide sequence: TGTGCCAGCAGCTTAAGGGCAGCAACCTACGAGCAGTACTTC.

V is TRBV13 and J is TRBJ2-2; TRBD1 matches 8 bases. This CDR3 comprises 21 residues. The junction had 20 bases not matched to a gene; V was cut back by 3 bases and J by 2 bases. Germline V lookup: CDR1 PRHDT, CDR2 FYEKMQ (reference sequence). The CDR3 region is CASSFRQGRTKTAGNTGELFF. As DNA, the CDR3 is TGTGCCAGCAGCTTCCGACAGGGGAGAACCAAAACCGCGGGCAACACCGGGGAGCTGTTTTTT.

This clone was detected only a few times. Different DNA sequences within this sample yield the same CDR3. The chain links TRBV2 to TRBJ2-1, with D possibly TRBD2 on 5 matching bases. This CDR3 has 11 residues. CDR1 is SNHLY and CDR2 is FYNNEI in the germline V gene. Trimming shortened V by 4 bases and J by 9 bases, and 7 bases separated the two germline ends. CDR3 coding DNA: TGTGCCAGCAGTGGAGGAGGTGAGCAGTTCTTC. Encoded protein: CASSGGGEQFF.

J is TRBJ2-5 and V is TRBV19, with D uncertain. Trimming left V 4 bases short and J 4 bases short, with 19 bases between. CDR3 length: 16 amino acids. CDR1 and CDR2 (germline): LNHDA, SQIVND (reference sequence). In DNA form, the CDR3 reads TGTGCCAGTAGTAGGCGGCCAAAGGGTCCCAGAGAGACCCAGTACTTC. Its protein product is CASSRRPKGPRETQYF.